A selection of T cell receptor beta chains follows, all from one sample in a study of blood T cell repertoires in COVID-19. Method: immunoSEQ multiplex PCR; TCRdb's copy keeps in-frame clones and lacks some. This table has roughly 120,000 clones, about 80% appearing once. The sequenced sample was peripheral blood. The receptors shown here come from a man aged 65-85 years with active or convalescent COVID-19. CDR3s include the opening cysteine and the closing phenylalanine or tryptophan. A D gene is named only where the DNA matches it firmly. A clone size is listed for some rows: how often the clone was seen (once, few, many), or a class if it is expanded.

>TRBJ2-3|TRBV5-1|.|TRBD2
TGCGCCAGCAGCGGGGGACTAGCGATCACAGATACGCAGTATTTT
CASSGGLAITDTQYF
>TRBJ2-1|TRBV4-1|.|TRBD2
TGCGCCAGCCGACCCCTTTGGCGGGAGGGACGGAATGAGCAGTTCTTC
CASRPLWREGRNEQFF
>TRBJ2-4|TRBV9|.|.
TGTGCCAGCAGCGTTACCACAGGATCCAAAAACATTCAGTACTTC
CASSVTTGSKNIQYF
>TRBJ1-4|TRBV7-6|once|.
TGTGCCAGCAGCTTATACCCATCTGGGGGGGATAATGAAAAACTGTTTTTT
CASSLYPSGGDNEKLFF
>TRBJ2-3|TRBV6-5|.|.
TGTGCCAGCAGTTCGCGACATAGCACAGATACGCAGTATTTT
CASSSRHSTDTQYF
>TRBJ1-3|TRBV29-1|.|.
TGCAGCGTTGATTTCCGGGGCTCTGGAAACACCATATATTTT
CSVDFRGSGNTIYF
>TRBJ2-7|TRBV7-9|.|.
TGTGCCAGCAGCGCACAAGGGGGTTCTGGGTACGAGCAGTACTTC
CASSAQGGSGYEQYF
>TRBJ2-7|TRBV3-1/TRBV3-2|.|TRBD1
TGTGCCAGCAGCCACACACCGACAGGGCACTACTACGAGCAGTACTTC
CASSHTPTGHYYEQYF
>TRBJ2-2|TRBV10-3|.|.
TGTGCCATCACGCGGGGACAGCAGAACACCGGGGAGCTGTTTTTT
CAITRGQQNTGELFF
>TRBJ2-1|TRBV11-3|.|TRBD2
TGTGCCAGCAGCAAAAGACTAGCGGAGATTTACAATGAGCAGTTCTTC
CASSKRLAEIYNEQFF
>TRBJ2-2|TRBV3-1/TRBV3-2|.|TRBD1
TGTGCCAGCAGCCAATCCGGACAGGGAAGGACCGGGGAGCTGTTTTTT
CASSQSGQGRTGELFF
>TRBJ1-1|TRBV20-1|.|.
TGCAGTGCTAGTAGAGGGAACACTGAAGCTTTCTTT
CSASRGNTEAFF
>TRBJ1-5|TRBV14|.|.
TGTGCCAGCAGCCAAGAAATACAGGTAGAACAGCCCCAGCATTTT
CASSQEIQVEQPQHF
>TRBJ1-2|TRBV7-9|.|.
TGTGCCAGCAGCGGAGTTCCCCAGGGGTCCGGCTATGGCTACACCTTC
CASSGVPQGSGYGYTF
>TRBJ2-2|TRBV7-3|.|.
TGTGCCAGCAGCTTAAATATAGGGGGCACCGGGGAGCTGTTTTTT
CASSLNIGGTGELFF
>TRBJ1-1|TRBV6-2/TRBV6-3|.|.
TGTGCCAGCAGTTACTCGAGGGTTACTGAAGCTTTCTTT
CASSYSRVTEAFF
>TRBJ2-3|TRBV9|.|.
TGTGCCAGCAGCGTAGGTGGGAGTGATTCAGATACGCAGTATTTT
CASSVGGSDSDTQYF
>TRBJ2-1|TRBV7-9|.|TRBD2
TGTGCCAGCAGCTCGAGACTAGCGGGAGAGGCGAATGAGCAGTTCTTC
CASSSRLAGEANEQFF
>TRBJ2-3|TRBV29-1|.|TRBD2
TGCAGCGTAGTAAGACTAGCGGGAGTCTCAGATACGCAGTATTTT
CSVVRLAGVSDTQYF
>TRBJ2-3|TRBV18|once|TRBD1
TGTGCCAGCTCACGTAGGACAGGGGGCAGCACAGATACGCAGTATTTT
CASSRRTGGSTDTQYF
>TRBJ2-7|TRBV7-9|.|TRBD2
TGTGCCAGCAGCCCCGGGACTAGCGGGCCCGAGCAGTACTTC
CASSPGTSGPEQYF
>TRBJ2-3|TRBV27|once|TRBD2
TGTGCCAGCAGTTTACTAGCGGGTGCTAGCACAGATACGCAGTATTTT
CASSLLAGASTDTQYF
>TRBJ2-2|TRBV4-1|.|.
TGCGCCAGCAGCCAAACCGGGACACCAAACACCGGGGAGCTGTTTTTT
CASSQTGTPNTGELFF
>TRBJ1-4|TRBV18|.|TRBD1
TGTGCCAGCTCACCTGACAGGGGTCGCGTCGAACTGTTTTTT
CASSPDRGRVELFF
>TRBJ2-2|TRBV20-1|.|.
TGCAGTGCTAGCGGTTCCGGGGAGCTGTTTTTT
CSASGSGELFF
>TRBJ2-7|TRBV5-5|.|.
TGTGCCAGCAGCTCGAGGTCAGTAACCTACGAGCAGTACTTC
CASSSRSVTYEQYF
>TRBJ2-1|TRBV19|.|TRBD2
TGTGCCAGTAAGCGGGGGGACTCCTACAATGAGCAGTTCTTC
CASKRGDSYNEQFF
>TRBJ2-7|TRBV7-2|.|TRBD2
TGTGCCAGCACCTTATCCGGGACTAACCCATACGAGCAGTACTTC
CASTLSGTNPYEQYF
>TRBJ2-2|TRBV7-2|.|TRBD2
TGTGCCAGCAGCTTAGGAAGCGGGATCGGGGACACCGGGGAGCTGTTTTTT
CASSLGSGIGDTGELFF
>TRBJ2-7|TRBV21-1|.|.
TGTGCCAGCAGCGCTACCGACAGTTACGAGCAGTACTTC
CASSATDSYEQYF
>TRBJ1-3|TRBV10-3|.|TRBD1
TGTGCCAGCCGGGACAGGGAGACCTCTGGAAACACCATATATTTT
CASRDRETSGNTIYF
>TRBJ2-4|TRBV28|.|TRBD1
TGTGCCAGCACCCCGGGACAGGGGAGGGGGGGTAATAACATTCAGTACTTC
CASTPGQGRGGNNIQYF
>TRBJ1-4|TRBV7-8|.|.
TGTGCCAGCAGCTTAGCCTCAGGGTATGAAAAACTGTTTTTT
CASSLASGYEKLFF
>TRBJ2-1|TRBV12-5|.|TRBD1
TGTGCTAGTGGTCGGGACAGGGGTGTGTACAATGAGCAGTTCTTC
CASGRDRGVYNEQFF
>TRBJ2-2|TRBV5-6|few|.
TGTGCCAGCAGCTTCGACACCGGGGAGCTGTTTTTT
CASSFDTGELFF
>TRBJ1-2|TRBV7-9|.|TRBD1
TGTGCCAGCAGCTTAGAGGGACAGGGATATGGCTACACCTTC
CASSLEGQGYGYTF
>TRBJ1-5|TRBV28|few|TRBD1
TGTGCCAGCAGTAAACAGGGGGCGCGTCAGCCCCAGCATTTT
CASSKQGARQPQHF
>TRBJ1-1|TRBV19|.|.
TGTGCCAGTAAGAGCGCGGTTGGCACTGAAGCTTTCTTT
CASKSAVGTEAFF
>TRBJ2-7|TRBV6-1|.|.
TGTGCCAGCAGTGAAAGGTCGGGCTACGAGCAGTACTTC
CASSERSGYEQYF